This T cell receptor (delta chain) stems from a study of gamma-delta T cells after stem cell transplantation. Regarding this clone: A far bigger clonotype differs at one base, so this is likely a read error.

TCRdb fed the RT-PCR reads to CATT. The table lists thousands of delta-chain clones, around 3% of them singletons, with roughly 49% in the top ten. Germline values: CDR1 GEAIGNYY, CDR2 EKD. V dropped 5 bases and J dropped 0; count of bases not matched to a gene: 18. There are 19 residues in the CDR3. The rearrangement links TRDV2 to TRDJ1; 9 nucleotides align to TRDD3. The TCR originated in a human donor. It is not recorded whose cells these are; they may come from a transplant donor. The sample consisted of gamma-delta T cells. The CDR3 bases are TGTGCCTGTGGCCCAGTCCCCATATTACTGGGGGAAGACACCGATAAACTCATCTTT. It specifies CACGPVPILLGEDTDKLIF.